Below, 20 T cell receptor beta chains from the same sample are listed, as sequenced in a study of molecular identifiers for immune sequencing clone quantification. TCRdb called the PCR reads again in MiXCR, with one record for every CDR3 protein. The sample records about 500,000 distinct CDR3 sequences, about 21% being singletons. Sequencing was carried out using naive CD8+ T cells from blood, with Jurkat cell RNA spiked in. The subset is: FACS-sorted CD8+CD4-CCR7+CD45RA+ naive T cells. The receptor source for this set is a human donor in good health. Some libraries in this study had Jurkat cell RNA spiked in.

This clonotype came up many times. The V gene is TRBV12-3 or TRBV12-4, the J gene TRBJ1-5, with TRBD1 matching over 8 bases. There are 14 residues in the CDR3. The V and J ends lost 6 bases and 4 bases, in that order; junction bases with no gene match: 5. The CDR3 reads CASSSRQGNQPQHF. CDR3 bases: TGTGCCAGCAGCTCTCGACAGGGGAATCAGCCCCAGCATTTT.

This clonotype came up a few times. The gene calls are TRBV11-3 and TRBJ2-1; D ambiguous. The germline gives CDR1 SGHNT, CDR2 YENEEA. V lost 0 bases and J lost 4, with 10 bases in between. CDR3 length equals 15 residues. The CDR3 region is CASSLDRQVYNEQFF. The CDR3 DNA reads TGTGCCAGCAGCTTAGATAGGCAGGTTTACAATGAGCAGTTCTTC.

This clonotype was detected many times. The chain joins TRBV6-2 or TRBV6-3 to TRBJ1-4; D is unclear. CDR3 length equals 16 residues. V lost 2 bases to trimming and J lost 8 bases, with 18 bases between them. Looked up from germline, CDR1 is MNHEY and CDR2 is SVGEGT. The CDR3 is CASSYDPDGPREKLFF. As DNA, the CDR3 is TGTGCCAGCAGTTACGATCCGGACGGACCGAGGGAAAAACTGTTTTTT.

This sequence joins TRBV25-1 and TRBJ2-7; D call uncertain. The V and J ends lost 2 bases and 5 bases respectively, with 13 bases between them. Germline V gene lookup returns CDR1 MGHDK and CDR2 SYGVNS. The CDR3 covers 14 residues. The CDR3 sequence is CASSEVVGIDEQYF. CDR3 bases: TGTGCCAGCAGTGAAGTGGTAGGTATCGACGAGCAGTACTTC.

About this clonotype itself: A read error is possible here, since a much larger clone lies one base away. The gene calls are TRBV14 and TRBJ2-3, with D perhaps TRBD1 (5 bases). The CDR3 is 16 residues long. Germline V gene sequence: CDR1 SGHDN, CDR2 FVKESK. Deletions cut 1 base from V and 6 bases from J, with 17 bases between. CDR3 loop: CASSQGGTGHWDTQYF. CDR3 nucleotide sequence: TGTGCCAGCAGCCAAGGAGGTACAGGCCACTGGGATACGCAGTATTTT.

The sample holds many counts of this clonotype. This chain links TRBV20-1 with TRBJ2-7, with 7 nucleotides matching TRBD2. There are 14 residues in the CDR3. From germline, CDR1 is DFQATT and CDR2 SNEGSKA (reference sequence). V trimming: 6 bases; J trimming: 2 bases; junction bases outside the gene matches: 10. CDR3 sequence (DNA): TGCAGTGCCCCGGGGGGTAACTACACCTACGAGCAGTACTTC. Amino acid sequence: CSAPGGNYTYEQYF.

As to this clonotype: A much larger clonotype is one base distant, so this may be a read error. The chain couples TRBV29-1 to TRBJ2-7, with D tentatively TRBD1 (6 bases). The CDR3 sequence is 14 residues long. Germline loops: CDR1 SQVTM, CDR2 ANQGSEA. The CDR3 DNA is TGCAGCGTGGGACCGGGACAAAACTCCTGCGAGCAGTACTTC. Its translation: CSVGPGQNSCEQYF.

Regarding this clonotype: This may be a read error, as it is one base from a much larger clone. The rearrangement links TRBV29-1 to TRBJ2-5; TRBD2 might be the D (5 bases). Germline V gene data show CDR1 as SQVTM and CDR2 as ANQGSEA. This CDR3 is 14 amino acids long. The CDR3 protein is CSIEGRGLQETQYF. The CDR3 bases are TGCAGCATTGAAGGCCGGGGTCTGCAAGAGACCCAGTACTTC.

This clonotype was found many times. The chain links TRBV5-1 to TRBJ2-7; D perhaps matches TRBD2 (6 bases). V lost 0 bases and J lost 4, with 11 bases in between. This CDR3 is built from 14 residues. From germline, CDR1 is SGHRS and CDR2 YFSETQ. The CDR3 spells CASSLGPGTYEQYF. The CDR3 DNA follows: TGCGCCAGCAGCTTGGGGCCCGGGACTTACGAGCAGTACTTC.

This clonotype has only a few counts. This chain links TRBV27 with TRBJ2-7; D is perhaps TRBD1 or TRBD2 (5 bases each). Trimming removed 1 base at V and 2 bases at J, with 15 bases between. The CDR3 extends over 16 amino acids. Germline CDR1 MNHEY, CDR2 SMNVEV (reference sequence). In DNA, the CDR3 is TGTGCCAGCAGTTTATTTGGCTCCGGGGCAACCTACGAGCAGTACTTC. Its translation: CASSLFGSGATYEQYF.

The chain employs TRBV9 and TRBJ2-3; D perhaps matches TRBD2 (6 bases). The germline gives CDR1 SGDLS, CDR2 YYNGEE. Trimming left V 0 bases short and J 0 bases short, with 11 bases between. CDR3 length: 16 amino acids. CDR3 nucleotide sequence: TGTGCCAGCAGCGTAGGGTTAGCGGACAGCACAGATACGCAGTATTTT. Translation gives CASSVGLADSTDTQYF.

This clonotype was seen many times. The genes are TRBV12-5 and TRBJ2-1; D not resolved. V was pared by 0 bases and J by 8 bases, with 5 bases between. Germline assignment: CDR1 LGHNT and CDR2 FRNRAP. The CDR3 consists of 12 residues. CDR3 region: CASGLVVYEQFF. In DNA form, the CDR3 reads TGTGCTAGTGGTTTGGTAGTGTATGAGCAGTTCTTC.

This clonotype was recorded a few times. The chain uses TRBV9 and TRBJ1-3; D is undetermined. The CDR3 runs to 15 residues. Trimming cost V 4 bases and J 1 base, with 12 bases left between them. Germline V CDR1 and CDR2: SGDLS, YYNGEE. CDR3 loop: CASSPMSTSGNTIYF. CDR3 bases: TGTGCCAGCAGCCCGATGTCTACTTCTGGAAACACCATATATTTT.

Concerning this clonotype itself: This could be a read error, since a much larger clone is one nucleotide away. This chain links TRBV6-5 with TRBJ2-1; 8 bases line up with TRBD2. The V gene's germline CDR1 is MNHEY and CDR2 SVGAGI. This CDR3 region has 14 residues. In nucleotides, the CDR3 is TGTGCCAGCGGTCGGGGGACTAGAGTCGATGAGCAGCTCTTC. It is translated as CASGRGTRVDEQLF.

The table lists this clonotype with many counts. This chain links TRBV4-2 with TRBJ1-5; maybe TRBD1 (6 bases). Germline loops: CDR1 LGHNA, CDR2 YNFKEQ. V gave up 1 base and J gave up 1 base, with 14 bases separating them. The CDR3 is 17 amino acids. CDR3 loop: CASSQVFSDRSNQPQHF. In nucleotides, the CDR3 is TGTGCCAGCAGCCAAGTCTTCTCAGACAGGAGCAATCAGCCCCAGCATTTT.

At least ten counts were recorded for this clonotype. J is TRBJ1-1 and V is TRBV5-1, with D unclear. CDR1 is SGHRS, CDR2 YFSETQ, per germline. The V end was cut by 0 bases, the J end by 0 bases, with 9 bases between. CDR3 length: 15 amino acids. The CDR3 loop reads CASSLAGVLNTEAFF. The CDR3 DNA reads as TGCGCCAGCAGCTTGGCCGGGGTTTTGAACACTGAAGCTTTCTTT.

The sample holds a few counts of this clonotype. The rearrangement uses TRBV19 and TRBJ2-1; the match to TRBD2 covers 8 bases. The CDR3 spans 20 residues. Germline V gene lookup returns CDR1 LNHDA and CDR2 SQIVND (reference sequence). After removal of 5 bases from V and 0 bases from J, the junction contained 18 bases not matched to a gene. CDR3 residues: CASSWLASGLADASYNEQFF. The CDR3 DNA reads as TGTGCCAGTAGTTGGTTGGCTAGCGGGCTCGCAGACGCCTCCTACAATGAGCAGTTCTTC.

This clonotype was seen only once. A single base separates this from a much larger clone, so it may be a read error. The CDR3, as DNA: TGTGCCAGTACCCCTGGGGGGCAGCCCCAGCATTTT. Protein sequence: CASTPGGQPQHF. The chain has TRBV19 and TRBJ1-5, with D perhaps TRBD1 (5 bases). CDR3 length: 12 amino acids. V shed 7 bases and J shed 7 bases, with 11 bases lying between them. The V gene's germline CDR1 is LNHDA and CDR2 SQIVND (reference sequence).

This clonotype has at least ten counts. J is TRBJ1-1 and V is TRBV2; D gene ambiguous. V lost 3 bases and J 1 base, leaving 9 bases between the germline ends. This CDR3 has 14 amino acids. Germline assignment: CDR1 SNHLY and CDR2 FYNNEI. Here the CDR3 reads CASSDDIENTEAFF. The CDR3 nucleotides read TGTGCCAGCAGTGATGACATAGAGAACACTGAAGCTTTCTTT.

On this clonotype itself: This may be a read error: a much more frequent sequence differs by one nucleotide. This rearrangement joins TRBV4-3 to TRBJ2-7; 7 bases match TRBD2. This CDR3 is built from 15 residues. CDR1 LGHNA and CDR2 YSLEER come from the germline V gene. CDR3 bases: TGCGCCAGCAGCCCCTGGGCGGGAGCTGCTTACGAGCAGCACTTC. Its translation: CASSPWAGAAYEQHF.